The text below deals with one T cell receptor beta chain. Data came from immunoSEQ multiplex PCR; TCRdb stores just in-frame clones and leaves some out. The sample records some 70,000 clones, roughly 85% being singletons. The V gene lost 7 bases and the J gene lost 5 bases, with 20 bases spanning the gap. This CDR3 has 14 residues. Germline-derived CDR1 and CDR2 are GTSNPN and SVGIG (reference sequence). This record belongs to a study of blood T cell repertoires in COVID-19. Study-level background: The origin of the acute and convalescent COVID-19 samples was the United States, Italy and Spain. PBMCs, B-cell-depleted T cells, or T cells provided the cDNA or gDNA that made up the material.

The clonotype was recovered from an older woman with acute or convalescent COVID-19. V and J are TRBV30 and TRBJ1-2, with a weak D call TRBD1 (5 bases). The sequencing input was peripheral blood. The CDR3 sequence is CAFPRAGVVYGYTF. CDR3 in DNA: TGTGCCTTTCCCCGCGCGGGGGTAGTATATGGCTACACCTTC.